This passage covers 23 T cell receptor beta chains from one sample sequenced in a study of cytomegalovirus exposure and HLA in healthy donors. The PCR ran on 60 Vbeta and 13 Jbeta primers. Using immunoSEQ multiplex PCR, the repertoire was profiled, and TCRdb retains in-frame clones only, with some absent. This sample yields about 180,000 clones, of which around 74% are seen a single time; about 2.7% belongs to the top ten. The sequenced sample was PBMCs. These TCRs come from a male donor in good health and CMV-seronegative.

V usage is TRBV30 and J usage is TRBJ1-3, with D unclear. Germline CDR1 and CDR2: GTSNPN and SVGIG (reference sequence). V was cut by 5 bases and J by 1 base, with 6 bases left in between. This CDR3 is built from 12 residues. The CDR3 loop is CAWGPSGNTIYF. The CDR3 nucleotides read TGTGCCTGGGGGCCGTCTGGAAACACCATATATTTT.

The chain is built from TRBV9 and TRBJ1-1; a possible D gene is TRBD1 (6 bases). Trimming cost V 4 bases and J 3 bases, with 10 bases left between them. The germline CDR1 and CDR2 sequences are SGDLS and YYNGEE. This CDR3 contains 13 residues. CDR3 residues: CASSTQGYTEAFF. As DNA, the CDR3 is TGTGCCAGCAGCACTCAGGGGTACACTGAAGCTTTCTTT.

In this sample, this clone turned up a few times. The chain recombines TRBV7-9 with TRBJ2-2; the D is unclear. The CDR3 runs 14 residues. Germline CDR1 SEHNR, CDR2 FQNEAQ (reference sequence). V lost 2 bases and J 4 bases, leaving 8 bases between the germline ends. The CDR3 spells CASSLWQATGELFF. The CDR3 DNA is TGTGCCAGCAGCTTATGGCAGGCCACCGGGGAGCTGTTTTTT.

The chain has TRBV29-1 and TRBJ1-1; D not resolved. Germline CDR1 is SQVTM and CDR2 is ANQGSEA. This CDR3 has 11 residues. Between the trimmed V and J ends, which lost 3 bases and 10 bases, there was a span of 12 bases. The CDR3 protein is CSVEYSAGAFF. CDR3 coding DNA: TGCAGCGTTGAGTACAGCGCGGGAGCTTTCTTT.

This clone was observed a single time. The V call is TRBV30, the J call TRBJ1-2; D might be TRBD1 (5 bases). Per germline, CDR1 GTSNPN and CDR2 SVGIG (reference sequence). V was shortened by 4 bases and J by 4 bases, with 19 bases between the two germline ends. This CDR3 has 15 amino acids. The CDR3, as DNA: TGTGCCTGGACCTTATACAGGACGCAGCTCTATGGCTACACCTTC. Its translation is CAWTLYRTQLYGYTF. Filled out from reference TRBV30 and TRBJ1-2, the complete variable domain reads SQTIHQWPATLVQPVGSPLSLECTVEGTSNPNLYWYRQAAGRGLQLLFYSVGIGQISSEVPQNLSASRPQDRQFILSSKKLLLSDSGFYLCAWTLYRTQLYGYTFGSGTRLTVV.

The chain recombines TRBV19 with TRBJ1-1; TRBD1 aligns across 10 bases. J was trimmed by 4 bases and V by 7 bases; bases with no gene match: 9. This CDR3 is built from 15 residues. The germline V gene encodes CDR1 LNHDA and CDR2 SQIVND (reference sequence). In DNA form, the CDR3 reads TGTGCCAGTACCCCGACAGGGGGCCAGGGCACTGAAGCTTTCTTT. Translated: CASTPTGGQGTEAFF.

On this clone itself: Germline and junction disagree at one end, which may indicate a read error. The V call is TRBV7-9, the J call TRBJ1-6; 8 bases are shared with TRBD1. CDR3 length equals 16 residues. Germline V gene sequence: CDR1 SEHNR, CDR2 FQNEAQ (reference sequence). The CDR3 DNA reads TGTTCCAGCAGCAGATGGACAGGGCGGGATAATTCACCCCTCCACTTT. Translated, it gives CSSSRWTGRDNSPLHF.

Remarks on this clone: The same CDR3 is also encoded by other DNA sequences in this sample. The chain uses TRBV11-3 and TRBJ1-6, with 10 bases identical to TRBD1. The germline V gene encodes CDR1 SGHNT and CDR2 YENEEA. V was pared by 3 bases and J by 7 bases, with 3 bases of the junction left unmatched. The CDR3 covers 15 residues. In DNA form, the CDR3 reads TGTGCCAGCAGCTTTGGGACAGGGGAAAATTCACCCCTCCACTTT. It yields the protein CASSFGTGENSPLHF.

This chain uses TRBV6-5 with TRBJ1-5; D is ambiguous. The CDR3 extends over 13 amino acids. Germline assignment: CDR1 MNHEY and CDR2 SVGAGI. Trimming pared 4 bases from V and 5 bases from J, leaving 9 bases between. The CDR3: CASSFKEDQPQHF. The DNA of the CDR3 is TGTGCCAGCAGTTTCAAGGAGGATCAGCCCCAGCATTTT.

The V and J genes are TRBV11-2 and TRBJ2-6, with 11 bases identical to TRBD2. V trimming: 3 bases; J trimming: 2 bases; junction bases outside the gene matches: 6. The CDR3 runs to 18 residues. Germline-derived CDR1 and CDR2 are SGHAT and FQNNGV. In nucleotides, the CDR3 is TGTGCCAGCAGCTTCCGTAGCGGGGGGGTAACTGGGGCCAACGTCCTGACTTTC. It codes for CASSFRSGGVTGANVLTF.

The CDR3, as DNA: TGTGCCATCAGTGATACAGTCAGGGGCGACCCTCACGAGCAGTACTTC. Translated: CAISDTVRGDPHEQYF. The V call is TRBV10-3, the J call TRBJ2-7, with D perhaps matching TRBD1 (6 bases). There are 16 residues in the CDR3. Germline lookup yields CDR1 ENHRY and CDR2 SYGVKD. The V end was cut by 3 bases, the J end by 5 bases, with 20 bases between.

The V gene is TRBV7-3, the J gene TRBJ2-1, with 12 bases fitting TRBD2. The CDR3 spans 15 residues. Germline V gives CDR1 SGHTA, CDR2 FQGTGA. The junction had 6 bases not matched to a gene; V was cut back by 5 bases and J by 7 bases. Here the CDR3 DNA reads TGTGCCAGCAGCAAAGGACTAGCGGGACGGAATGAGCAGTTCTTC. This gives the protein CASSKGLAGRNEQFF.

The chain employs TRBV29-1 and TRBJ1-2, with D perhaps TRBD1 (6 bases). This CDR3 is 12 amino acids long. Germline assignment: CDR1 SQVTM and CDR2 ANQGSEA. The V end was cut by 6 bases, the J end by 2 bases, with 10 bases between. The CDR3: CSVSGQNYGYTF. CDR3 nucleotide sequence: TGCAGCGTCTCAGGACAGAACTATGGCTACACCTTC.

The V gene is TRBV7-9, the J gene TRBJ2-5, with 11 bases aligning to TRBD1. This CDR3 region has 17 residues. V shed 4 bases, J shed 3 bases, and the junction held 10 bases outside the gene matches. Germline loops: CDR1 SEHNR, CDR2 FQNEAQ (reference sequence). CDR3 sequence reads: CASSSKYGQGAEETQYF. The CDR3 nucleotides read TGTGCCAGCAGCTCCAAATATGGACAGGGGGCTGAAGAGACCCAGTACTTC. The variable domain in full, with the rest retrieved from reference TRBV7-9 and TRBJ2-5, is DTGVSQNPRHKITKRGQNVTFRCDPISEHNRLYWYRQTLGQGPEFLTYFQNEAQLEKSRLLSDRFSAERPKGSFSTLEIQRTEQGDSAMYLCASSSKYGQGAEETQYFGPGTRLLVL.

This clone was recorded once. J is TRBJ2-3 and V is TRBV11-3, with D maybe TRBD2 (6 bases). CDR1 and CDR2 from the germline V gene are SGHNT and YENEEA. The CDR3 consists of 15 residues. V dropped 3 bases and J dropped 0 bases, with 10 bases sitting between them. In nucleotides, the CDR3 is TGTGCCAGCAGCTTTAGCGGCTCTAGCACAGATACGCAGTATTTT. Its protein product is CASSFSGSSTDTQYF.

This chain connects TRBV6-4 to TRBJ2-3; the D is unclear. CDR3 length equals 13 residues. Germline lookup yields CDR1 MRHNA and CDR2 SNTAGT. V lost 1 base, J lost 6 bases, and 8 bases lay in between. In DNA form, the CDR3 reads TGTGCCAGCAGTGACTACCCGCGGGATACGCAGTATTTT. Encoded protein: CASSDYPRDTQYF.

This clone has only a few counts. The chain uses TRBV11-2 and TRBJ1-1, with D perhaps matching TRBD1 (5 bases). The CDR3 spans 13 residues. Trimming left V 5 bases short and J 1 base short, with 8 bases between. CDR1 and CDR2 from the germline V gene are SGHAT and FQNNGV. CDR3 in DNA: TGTGCCAGCAGCCCGGACACGAACACTGAAGCTTTCTTT. Translation gives CASSPDTNTEAFF.

This chain connects TRBV13 to TRBJ2-1, with D hard to call. The V and J ends lost 2 bases and 3 bases respectively, with 11 bases between them. Germline V gene sequence: CDR1 PRHDT, CDR2 FYEKMQ (reference sequence). The CDR3 contains 15 residues. The CDR3 DNA follows: TGTGCCAGCAGCTTATTCCGAGCTTTCTACAATGAGCAGTTCTTC. Translation: CASSLFRAFYNEQFF.

The CDR3 region is CASSPARPRVSYNSPLHF. CDR3 sequence (DNA): TGTGCCAGCAGTCCGGCCAGGCCCCGTGTCTCCTATAATTCACCCCTCCACTTT. The chain is built from TRBV27 and TRBJ1-6; D ambiguous. Deletions cut 5 bases from V and 0 bases from J, with 17 bases between. Germline CDR1 MNHEY, CDR2 SMNVEV (reference sequence). The CDR3 extends over 18 amino acids.

The V gene is TRBV9, the J gene TRBJ2-4; 7 positions agree with TRBD1. The J segment lost 5 bases and the V segment lost 3 bases, leaving 5 bases of the junction unmatched. This CDR3 comprises 14 residues. From germline, CDR1 is SGDLS and CDR2 YYNGEE. The CDR3 coding sequence is TGTGCCAGCAGCGACCGGGACAGAGAAAACATTCAGTACTTC. Protein sequence: CASSDRDRENIQYF. Full variable domain (missing parts from reference TRBV9 and TRBJ2-4): DSGVTQTPKHLITATGQRVTLRCSPRSGDLSVYWYQQSLDQGLQFLIQYYNGEERAKGNILERFSAQQFPDLHSELNLSSLELGDSALYFCASSDRDRENIQYFGAGTRLSVL.

This chain connects TRBV19 to TRBJ1-2; 9 bases are a match to TRBD1. Trimming cost V 8 bases and J 2 bases; bases outside gene matches: 6. This CDR3 region has 14 residues. Germline lookup yields CDR1 LNHDA and CDR2 SQIVND (reference sequence). This CDR3 reads CASAGTGNNYGYTF. In nucleotides, the CDR3 is TGTGCCAGTGCCGGGACAGGGAACAACTATGGCTACACCTTC.

The rearrangement uses TRBV29-1 and TRBJ2-2; 9 bases match TRBD2. The germline CDR1 and CDR2 sequences are SQVTM and ANQGSEA. This CDR3 has 15 residues. J lost 5 bases, V lost 3 bases, and 7 bases had no gene match. CDR3 coding DNA: TGCAGCGTTGAGTTGGTAGCGGGAGTTACCGGGGAGCTGTTTTTT. Its protein product is CSVELVAGVTGELFF.

This chain joins TRBV7-6 and TRBJ2-5; no clear D gene. V dropped 4 bases and J dropped 1 base, with 4 bases sitting between them. Germline V gene lookup returns CDR1 SGHVS and CDR2 FNYEAQ. CDR3 length: 12 residues. This chain's CDR3 is CASSSSQETQYF. As DNA, the CDR3 is TGTGCCAGCAGCTCGAGCCAAGAGACCCAGTACTTC.